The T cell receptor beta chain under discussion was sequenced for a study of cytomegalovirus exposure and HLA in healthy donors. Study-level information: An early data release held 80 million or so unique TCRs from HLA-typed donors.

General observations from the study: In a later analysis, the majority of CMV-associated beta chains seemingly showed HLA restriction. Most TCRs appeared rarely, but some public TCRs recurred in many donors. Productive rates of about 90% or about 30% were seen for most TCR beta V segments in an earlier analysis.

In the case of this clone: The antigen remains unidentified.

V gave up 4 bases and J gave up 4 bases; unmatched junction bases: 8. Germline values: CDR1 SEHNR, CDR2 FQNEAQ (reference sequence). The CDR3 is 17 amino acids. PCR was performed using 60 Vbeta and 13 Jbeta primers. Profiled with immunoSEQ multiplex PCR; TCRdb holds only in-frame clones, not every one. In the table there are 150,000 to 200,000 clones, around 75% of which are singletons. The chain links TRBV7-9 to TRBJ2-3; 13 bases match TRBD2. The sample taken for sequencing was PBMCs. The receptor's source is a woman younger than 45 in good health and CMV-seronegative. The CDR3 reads CASSSRTSGSIPDTQYF. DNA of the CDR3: TGTGCCAGCAGCTCCCGGACTAGCGGGAGTATCCCAGATACGCAGTATTTT.